What follows is one TCR beta chain and its context. What it recognizes is unknown. These data come from a study of cytomegalovirus exposure and HLA in healthy donors. Study information: In terms of ancestry, the Caucasian-associated cluster contained about 81% of the roughly 400 genotyped donors. Study-level results: Most likely, a cluster of highly shared sequence variants arose as a sequencing artifact. A later analysis found most CMV-associated TCR beta chains apparently HLA-restricted.

CDR3 length: 15 residues. Per the germline V gene, CDR1 is SGHVS and CDR2 is FNYEAQ. Trimming cost V 1 base and J 2 bases; bases outside gene matches: 5. The PCR used 60 Vbeta and 13 Jbeta primers. Data came from immunoSEQ multiplex PCR; TCRdb stores just in-frame clones and leaves some out. In the table there are around 31,000 clones, 85% to 90% of which are singletons. This clonotype was sampled from a boy aged 5-17 years in good health and CMV-seronegative. The V and J genes are TRBV7-6 and TRBJ2-7; 7 bases map to TRBD1. Sequencing was carried out using PBMCs. The CDR3 region has the DNA TGTGCCAGCAGCTTAGGACAGGGCATTACCTACGAGCAGTACTTC. Residues: CASSLGQGITYEQYF.